A single sample gave rise to the 21 T cell receptor beta chains below, sequenced in a study of cytomegalovirus exposure and HLA in healthy donors. The PCR had 60 Vbeta and 13 Jbeta primers. Clones were sequenced by immunoSEQ multiplex PCR, and TCRdb holds only the in-frame ones, with some missing. Found here are fewer than 85,000 clones; the top ten clones hold 3% to 4%. Sample: PBMCs. These receptors were collected from a female donor in good health and CMV-seropositive.

About this clone itself: This specimen includes other DNA sequences encoding the same CDR3. The chain has TRBV18 and TRBJ2-7, with D maybe TRBD1 (5 bases). V was shortened by 0 bases and J by 4 bases, with 13 bases between the two germline ends. Per germline, CDR1 KGHSH and CDR2 LQKENI. CDR3 length: 15 residues. CDR3 sequence (DNA): TGTGCCAGCTCACCACCGGGTCAGGGCCTATACGAGCAGTACTTC. This codes for CASSPPGQGLYEQYF.

This chain uses TRBV12-5 with TRBJ2-1, with 7 bases fitting TRBD2. CDR1 and CDR2 (germline): LGHNT, FRNRAP. CDR3 length equals 15 residues. J gave up 3 bases and V 7 bases, and 9 bases lay outside the gene matches. CDR3 nucleotides: TGTGCTAGTGTCCCCGCTAGCGGACTCTACAATGAGCAGTTCTTC. Translated: CASVPASGLYNEQFF.

The chain recombines TRBV6-1 with TRBJ2-7; 9 bases are shared with TRBD2. This CDR3 is 12 amino acids long. With 8 bases clipped from V and 4 bases from J, the junction kept 3 bases outside the gene matches. Germline loops: CDR1 MNHNS, CDR2 SASEGT. In DNA, the CDR3 is TGTGCCAGCGGCCTAGCGGGATACGAGCAGTACTTC. Translation: CASGLAGYEQYF.

The chain joins TRBV11-1 to TRBJ2-7, with TRBD1 identical over 10 bases. Looked up from germline, CDR1 is SGHAT and CDR2 is FQDESV (reference sequence). The CDR3 length is 14 residues. V lost 5 bases and J lost 3; bases outside the gene matches: 4. The CDR3: CASSAGTGVYEQYF. CDR3 sequence (DNA): TGTGCCAGCAGCGCCGGGACAGGGGTCTACGAGCAGTACTTC.

As concerns this clone: Different DNA sequences within this sample yield the same CDR3. The V and J genes are TRBV6-5 and TRBJ1-2; tentatively, D is TRBD1 (5 bases). The V end was cut by 5 bases, the J end by 8 bases, with 9 bases between. The length of the CDR3 is 11 residues. CDR1 is MNHEY and CDR2 is SVGAGI in the germline V gene. Here the CDR3 DNA reads TGTGCCAGCAGTCAGGGCGGAGGCTACACCTTC. The encoded protein is CASSQGGGYTF.

This chain connects TRBV6-6 to TRBJ1-5; no reliable D call. The V gene's germline CDR1 is MNHNY and CDR2 SVGAGI (reference sequence). The V end was cut by 4 bases, the J end by 8 bases, with 9 bases between. The CDR3 length is 12 residues. CDR3: CASSLAAEPQHF. The CDR3, as DNA: TGTGCCAGCAGTTTAGCAGCGGAGCCCCAGCATTTT.

The V and J genes are TRBV5-1 and TRBJ2-5; a weak D match, TRBD2 (5 bases). V lost 0 bases and J lost 5, with 11 bases in between. The CDR3 sequence is 14 residues long. Germline assignment: CDR1 SGHRS and CDR2 YFSETQ. The CDR3 sequence: CASSLETSWETQYF. DNA of the CDR3: TGCGCCAGCAGCTTGGAAACTAGTTGGGAGACCCAGTACTTC.

The V call is TRBV6-1, the J call TRBJ2-1; D possibly corresponds to TRBD1 (5 bases). Germline V CDR1 and CDR2: MNHNS, SASEGT. The germline V and J ends were trimmed by 4 bases and 10 bases, with 17 bases remaining between them. The CDR3 is 14 residues long. The CDR3 region is CASSGPQTVSEQFF. DNA of the CDR3: TGTGCCAGCAGTGGCCCCCAGACAGTTTCCGAGCAGTTCTTC.

The chain joins TRBV7-6 to TRBJ2-1, with D possibly being TRBD2 (6 bases). The CDR3 extends over 20 amino acids. Trimming took 0 bases from V and 5 from J, leaving 26 bases between them. The V gene's germline CDR1 is SGHVS and CDR2 FNYEAQ. Written as DNA, the CDR3 is TGTGCCAGCAGCTTAGCCGGCCGGGCTAGCGTTAGTGGAGTGCACAATGAGCAGTTCTTC. Amino acids: CASSLAGRASVSGVHNEQFF.

The chain joins TRBV5-1 to TRBJ1-1; no firm D call. Germline V gene lookup returns CDR1 SGHRS and CDR2 YFSETQ. The CDR3 contains 14 residues. V lost 0 bases to trimming and J lost 4 bases, with 10 bases between them. The CDR3 here is CASSLGAGSTEAFF. Here the CDR3 DNA reads TGCGCCAGCAGCTTGGGGGCGGGTAGCACTGAAGCTTTCTTT.

The J gene is TRBJ2-3, the V gene TRBV5-1; D gene unclear. The germline CDR1 and CDR2 sequences are SGHRS and YFSETQ. The CDR3 is made up of 16 amino acids. The ends were cut back, 6 bases at V and 0 bases at J, with 17 bases in the middle. The CDR3 spells CASTRSELPSTDTQYF. The CDR3 DNA follows: TGCGCCAGCACCCGATCGGAGTTACCTAGCACAGATACGCAGTATTTT.

CDR3 region: CASSAPGQASYEQYF. CDR3 bases: TGTGCCAGCAGCGCTCCCGGACAGGCCTCCTACGAGCAGTACTTC. J is TRBJ2-7 and V is TRBV28; TRBD1 aligns across 7 bases. This CDR3 is built from 15 residues. Trimming cost V 6 bases and J 0 bases; bases outside gene matches: 8. From germline, CDR1 is MDHEN and CDR2 SYDVKM.

V is TRBV7-9 and J is TRBJ1-2; TRBD1 agrees at 8 bases. The CDR3 loop spans 14 amino acids. With V trimmed by 4 bases and J by 2 bases, 3 bases remained unmatched. Germline assignment: CDR1 SEHNR and CDR2 FQNEAQ (reference sequence). CDR3 coding DNA: TGTGCCAGCAGCTCATGGACAGGGAACTATGGCTACACCTTC. This translates into CASSSWTGNYGYTF.

This rearrangement joins TRBV6-5 to TRBJ1-2, with 8 bases that match TRBD1. Trimming cost V 8 bases and J 4 bases; bases outside gene matches: 3. CDR1 MNHEY and CDR2 SVGAGI come from the germline V gene. The CDR3 consists of 12 residues. CDR3 protein: CASQDRGYGYTF. Here the CDR3 DNA reads TGTGCCAGCCAAGACAGGGGCTATGGCTACACCTTC.

The chain recombines TRBV6-5 with TRBJ2-7; 8 bases are shared with TRBD1. V trimming: 5 bases; J trimming: 2 bases; junction bases outside the gene matches: 8. CDR1 MNHEY and CDR2 SVGAGI come from the germline V gene. The CDR3 spans 15 residues. The CDR3 here is CASSPRGPAAYEQYF. The CDR3 coding sequence is TGTGCCAGCAGTCCCAGGGGGCCCGCCGCCTACGAGCAGTACTTC.

J is TRBJ2-2 and V is TRBV5-1; 10 positions agree with TRBD2. This CDR3 is built from 14 residues. The V gene's germline CDR1 is SGHRS and CDR2 YFSETQ. V dropped 3 bases and J dropped 7; count of bases not matched to a gene: 3. Here the CDR3 DNA reads TGCGCCAGCAGCTCTAGCGGGAGCGACGGGGAGCTGTTTTTT. Its protein is CASSSSGSDGELFF.

A word on this clone: This sample also contains other DNA sequences that code for the same CDR3. The genes are TRBV6-5 and TRBJ1-2; weak D call: TRBD1 (5 bases). V lost 2 bases, J lost 2 bases, and 6 bases lay in between. The germline V gene encodes CDR1 MNHEY and CDR2 SVGAGI. The CDR3 sequence is 13 residues long. The CDR3 bases are TGTGCCAGCAGTTACGACAGAAACTATGGCTACACCTTC. Its protein is CASSYDRNYGYTF.

V is TRBV19 and J is TRBJ1-1; D remains ambiguous. The CDR3 sequence is 13 residues long. Germline loops: CDR1 LNHDA, CDR2 SQIVND (reference sequence). V gave up 3 bases and J gave up 0 bases, with 5 bases separating them. CDR3 in DNA: TGTGCCAGTAGTATGTACATGAACACTGAAGCTTTCTTT. Amino acids: CASSMYMNTEAFF.

The V and J genes are TRBV10-1 and TRBJ2-3, with 11 bases that match TRBD2. Germline V gives CDR1 WNHNN, CDR2 SYGVQD (reference sequence). The CDR3 loop spans 16 amino acids. The V segment lost 3 bases and the J segment 1 base; nucleotides outside the gene matches: 3. The chain's CDR3 is CASSDPGLAGTDTQYF. The CDR3 coding sequence is TGCGCCAGCAGTGACCCGGGACTAGCGGGCACAGATACGCAGTATTTT.

This chain joins TRBV7-9 and TRBJ2-2, with 7 bases identical to TRBD2. The germline CDR1 and CDR2 sequences are SEHNR and FQNEAQ (reference sequence). The V segment lost 6 bases and the J segment 5 bases; nucleotides outside the gene matches: 9. The CDR3 extends over 15 amino acids. The CDR3 protein is CASRKAGVSTGELFF. CDR3 sequence (DNA): TGTGCCAGCAGGAAGGCGGGGGTGTCGACCGGGGAGCTGTTTTTT.

The J gene is TRBJ2-2, the V gene TRBV11-3; D unresolved. CDR3 size: 11 residues. Deletions cut 6 bases from V and 6 bases from J, with 5 bases between. CDR1 and CDR2 from the germline V gene are SGHNT and YENEEA. In DNA, the CDR3 is TGTGCCAGCAGTTCGGCCGGGGAGCTGTTTTTT. Translated, it gives CASSSAGELFF.